The present TCR beta chain was sequenced within a study of CD8+ T cells in alopecia areata. With regard to this clone: What it recognizes is unknown.

Described treatment: oral pan-JAK inhibitor, 5-10 mg twice daily. Study-level results: Tofacitinib did not eliminate many expanded lesional clones from scalp or blood. Resident alphabeta T cells of normal skin are also sequenced in scalp samples.

The CDR3 extends over 16 amino acids. Germline loops: CDR1 SNHLY, CDR2 FYNNEI. V gave up 0 bases and J gave up 5 bases, with 13 bases separating them. After isolation, RNA underwent reverse transcription to generate cDNA as the sequencing template. Sequencing was performed with immunoSEQ multiplex PCR; in TCRdb, only in-frame clones are kept and a portion is missing. Of about 190,000 clones listed, less than 70% are singletons. The sample here was CD4+ T cells sorted from blood, taken at roughly week 49, from a patient treated with tofacitinib. This TCR was recovered from a human donor with alopecia areata. The chain has TRBV2 and TRBJ2-2; D is ambiguous. This CDR3 is CASSEAPGSRTGELFF. The DNA of the CDR3 is TGTGCCAGCAGTGAAGCACCGGGTTCAAGGACCGGGGAGCTGTTTTTT. The full variable domain, completed using reference TRBV2 and TRBJ2-2, is EPEVTQTPSHQVTQMGQEVILRCVPISNHLYFYWYRQILGQKVEFLVSFYNNEISEKSEIFDDQFSVERPDGSNFTLKIRSTKLEDSAMYFCASSEAPGSRTGELFFGEGSRLTVL.